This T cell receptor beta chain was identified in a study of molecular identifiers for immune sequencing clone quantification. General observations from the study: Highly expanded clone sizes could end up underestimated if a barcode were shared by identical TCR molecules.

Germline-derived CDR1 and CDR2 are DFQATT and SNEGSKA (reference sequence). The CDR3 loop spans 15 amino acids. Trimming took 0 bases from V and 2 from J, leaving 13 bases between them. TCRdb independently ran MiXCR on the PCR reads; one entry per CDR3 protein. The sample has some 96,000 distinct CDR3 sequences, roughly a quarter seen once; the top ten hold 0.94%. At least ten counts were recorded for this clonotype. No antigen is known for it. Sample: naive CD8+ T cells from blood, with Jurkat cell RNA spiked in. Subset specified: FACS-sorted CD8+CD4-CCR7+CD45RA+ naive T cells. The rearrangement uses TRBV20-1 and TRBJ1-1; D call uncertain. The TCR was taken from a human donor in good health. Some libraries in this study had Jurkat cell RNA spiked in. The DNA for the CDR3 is TGCAGTGCTAGAGATATACGTACGGTCAACACTGAAGCTTTCTTT. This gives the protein CSARDIRTVNTEAFF.